This T cell receptor (beta chain) appears in the sequencing data of a study of cytotoxic CD8 clonotypes in ibrutinib-treated CLL. V shed 0 bases and J 4 bases; nucleotides not matched to a gene: 3. This CDR3 has 14 amino acids. Germline CDR1 reads SGHRS; CDR2 reads YFSETQ. Note on this clone: Other DNA sequences in the sample encode the same CDR3.

The method was immunoSEQ multiplex PCR; TCRdb's version includes in-frame clones alone and lacks a portion of them. The sample has about 120,000 clones, approximately 58% seen once. The chain has TRBV5-1 and TRBJ1-2; TRBD1 matches 7 bases. The receptor's source is a human donor with chronic lymphocytic leukemia. The sequences come from PBMCs, collected after 24 months of ibrutinib treatment. CDR3 loop: CASSLGQGPYGYTF. CDR3 coding DNA: TGCGCCAGCAGCTTGGGACAGGGCCCCTATGGCTACACCTTC.